These T cell receptor beta chains were read from a single sample in a study of beta chain features in type 1 diabetes. Repertoires were generated with immunoSEQ multiplex PCR, while TCRdb's copy carries only in-frame clones and drops some. Of 400,000 or so clones detected, over 10% appear once; the ten largest clones hold around 0.01%. The sequenced sample was naive CD4+ T cells from blood. These receptor sequences come from a woman aged 18-35 years with type 1 diabetes. Each CDR3 is given with its conserved first and last residue. The order of the fields is J gene, D gene, V gene, clone size, CDR3 protein, CDR3 DNA. A D gene is named only where the DNA matches it firmly. Rows give clone size only sometimes, using once, few, many, or a class for an expanded clone.

TRBJ2-7 | - | TRBV7-2 | - | CASSFTGTYEQYF | TGTGCCAGCAGCTTTACAGGAACCTACGAGCAGTACTTC
TRBJ1-1 | - | TRBV5-1 | few | CASSSTTGNTEAFF | TGCGCCAGCAGCTCGACGACGGGGAACACTGAAGCTTTCTTT
TRBJ2-1 | - | TRBV7-2 | few | CASSSHGRGSYNEQFF | TGTGCCAGCAGCTCTCATGGACGGGGATCATACAATGAGCAGTTCTTC
TRBJ1-1 | - | TRBV5-6 | few | CASSLVRLRGNTEAFF | TGTGCCAGCAGCTTGGTAAGACTAAGAGGGAACACTGAAGCTTTCTTT
TRBJ1-5 | - | TRBV25-1 | few | CASAPQGYSNQPQHF | TGTGCCAGTGCCCCTCAGGGATATAGCAATCAGCCCCAGCATTTT
TRBJ2-3 | TRBD1 | TRBV25-1 | - | CASSDGQDSTDTQYF | TGTGCCAGCAGTGACGGACAGGACTCCACAGATACGCAGTATTTT
TRBJ2-1 | - | TRBV20-1 | few | CSANNLNEQFF | TGCAGTGCCAACAATCTGAATGAGCAGTTCTTC
TRBJ1-1 | - | TRBV4-1 | - | CASSQDFGGRAFF | TGCGCCAGCAGCCAAGATTTTGGGGGGAGGGCTTTCTTT
TRBJ2-1 | - | TRBV9 | - | CASSRRAGPYNEQFF | TGTGCCAGCAGCAGGAGAGCGGGCCCCTACAATGAGCAGTTCTTC
TRBJ1-2 | TRBD1 | TRBV9 | few | CASSVGDRAAYGYTF | TGTGCCAGCAGCGTAGGGGACAGGGCTGCGTATGGCTACACCTTC
TRBJ2-3 | - | TRBV10-3 | - | CAFGTGTDTQYF | TGTGCCTTCGGAACAGGGACAGATACGCAGTATTTT
TRBJ2-3 | - | TRBV9 | few | CASSVTVHTDTQYF | TGTGCCAGCAGCGTCACAGTACACACAGATACGCAGTATTTT
TRBJ1-1 | - | TRBV10-3 | - | CAISDRQGGTEAFF | TGTGCCATCAGTGATCGGCAGGGCGGCACTGAAGCTTTCTTT
TRBJ2-1 | TRBD2 | TRBV28 | - | CASSVATSGSVYEQFF | TGTGCCAGCAGTGTGGCGACTAGCGGGAGTGTCTATGAGCAGTTCTTC
TRBJ2-7 | - | TRBV10-3 | few | CATGGQGQEQYF | TGTGCCACCGGTGGGCAGGGGCAAGAGCAGTACTTC
TRBJ2-7 | - | TRBV29-1 | - | CSVVARTPYEQYF | TGCAGCGTTGTAGCCAGGACACCCTACGAGCAGTACTTC
TRBJ1-5 | TRBD1 | TRBV7-2 | - | CASSSNRDRAQPQHF | TGTGCCAGCAGCTCGAACCGGGACAGGGCTCAGCCCCAGCATTTT
TRBJ2-5 | TRBD2 | TRBV5-1 | - | CASSPGTSGQETQYF | TGCGCCAGCAGCCCCGGGACTAGCGGACAAGAGACCCAGTACTTC
TRBJ1-2 | TRBD1 | TRBV2 | - | CASRTGGANYGYTF | TGTGCCAGCAGAACAGGGGGAGCTAACTATGGCTACACCTTC
TRBJ1-2 | - | TRBV12-5 | few | CASGLATLQNYTF | TGTGCTAGTGGTTTGGCTACCTTACAGAACTACACCTTC
TRBJ2-7 | - | TRBV28 | few | CASSFPETGPLSYEQYF | TGTGCCAGCAGTTTCCCGGAAACAGGTCCCCTCTCCTACGAGCAGTACTTC
TRBJ1-5 | TRBD1 | TRBV2 | - | CASCGTENQPQHF | TGTGCCAGCTGCGGGACAGAAAATCAGCCCCAGCATTTT
TRBJ2-5 | - | TRBV28 | few | CASSFGGDSQETQYF | TGTGCCAGCAGTTTTGGAGGGGACAGCCAAGAGACCCAGTACTTC
TRBJ2-2 | - | TRBV5-1 | few | CASSLEAANTGELFF | TGCGCCAGCAGCTTAGAAGCGGCGAACACCGGGGAGCTGTTTTTT
TRBJ1-5 | - | TRBV7-9 | - | CASSLLGDDQPQHF | TGTGCCAGCAGCTTGTTAGGAGACGATCAGCCCCAGCATTTT
TRBJ1-1 | - | TRBV6-6 | - | CASSHLNTEAFF | TGTGCCAGCAGTCATCTGAACACTGAAGCTTTCTTT
TRBJ2-3 | - | TRBV6-4 | - | CASSVAGQRTDTQYF | TGTGCCAGCAGTGTAGCGGGACAGCGCACAGATACGCAGTATTTT
TRBJ2-5 | TRBD1 | TRBV7-9 | - | CASPMGQLIFQETQYF | TGTGCCAGCCCCATGGGACAGCTCATATTCCAAGAGACCCAGTACTTC
TRBJ1-6 | - | TRBV10-1 | few | CASTEGGSTLHF | TGCGCCAGCACCGAGGGCGGGAGCACCCTCCACTTT